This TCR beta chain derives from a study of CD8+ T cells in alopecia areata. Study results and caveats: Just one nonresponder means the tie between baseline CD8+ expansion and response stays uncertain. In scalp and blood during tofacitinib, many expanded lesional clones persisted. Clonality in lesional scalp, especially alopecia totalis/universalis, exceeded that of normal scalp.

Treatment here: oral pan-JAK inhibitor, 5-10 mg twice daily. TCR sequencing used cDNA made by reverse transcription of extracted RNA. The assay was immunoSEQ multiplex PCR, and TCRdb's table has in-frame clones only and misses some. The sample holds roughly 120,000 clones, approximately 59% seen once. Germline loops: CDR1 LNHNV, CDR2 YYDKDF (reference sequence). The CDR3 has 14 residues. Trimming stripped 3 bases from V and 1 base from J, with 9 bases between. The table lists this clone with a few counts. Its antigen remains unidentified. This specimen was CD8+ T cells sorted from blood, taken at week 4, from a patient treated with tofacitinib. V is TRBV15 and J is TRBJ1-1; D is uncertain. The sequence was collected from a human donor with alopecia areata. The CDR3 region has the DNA TGTGCCACCAGCAGGGCAGAGGCGAACACTGAAGCTTTCTTT. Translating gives CATSRAEANTEAFF.